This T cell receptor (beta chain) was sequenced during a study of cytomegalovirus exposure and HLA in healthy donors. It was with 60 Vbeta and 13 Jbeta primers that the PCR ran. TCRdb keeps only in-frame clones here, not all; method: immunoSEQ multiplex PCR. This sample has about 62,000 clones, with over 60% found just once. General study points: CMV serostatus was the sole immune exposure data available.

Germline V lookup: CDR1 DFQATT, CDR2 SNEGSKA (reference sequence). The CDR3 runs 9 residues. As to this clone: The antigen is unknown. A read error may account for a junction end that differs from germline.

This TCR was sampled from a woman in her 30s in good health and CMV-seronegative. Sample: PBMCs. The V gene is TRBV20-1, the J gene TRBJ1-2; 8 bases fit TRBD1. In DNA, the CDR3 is TGCAGTGCCACGGACAGGGTCTCCTTC. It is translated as CSATDRVSF.